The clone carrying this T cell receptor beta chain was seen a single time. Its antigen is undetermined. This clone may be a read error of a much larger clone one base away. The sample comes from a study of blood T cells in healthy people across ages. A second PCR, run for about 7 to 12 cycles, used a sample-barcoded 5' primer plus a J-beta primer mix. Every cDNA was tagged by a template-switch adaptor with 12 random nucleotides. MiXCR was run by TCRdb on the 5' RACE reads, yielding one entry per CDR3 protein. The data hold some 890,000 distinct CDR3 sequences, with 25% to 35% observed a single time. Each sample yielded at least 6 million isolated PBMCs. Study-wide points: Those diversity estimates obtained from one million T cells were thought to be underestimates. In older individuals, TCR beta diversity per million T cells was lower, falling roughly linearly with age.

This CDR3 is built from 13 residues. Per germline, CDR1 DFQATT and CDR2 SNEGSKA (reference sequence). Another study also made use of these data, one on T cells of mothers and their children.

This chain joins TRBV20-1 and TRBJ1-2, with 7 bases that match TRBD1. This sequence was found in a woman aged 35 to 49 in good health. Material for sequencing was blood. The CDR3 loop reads CSAGDSVNYDYTF. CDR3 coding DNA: TGCAGTGCTGGGGACAGTGTAAACTATGACTACACCTTC.